Below are 5 T cell receptor beta chains sequenced from a single sample in a study of T cell responses to AZD1222 COVID-19 vaccine. The method was immunoSEQ multiplex PCR; TCRdb's version includes in-frame clones alone and lacks a portion of them. The sample yields about 180,000 clones, 88% seen once. The material was peripheral blood, obtained 28 days after the second AZD1222 dose. These receptors all stem from an adult who received the AZD1222 COVID-19 vaccine.

The rearrangement joins TRBV4-3 to TRBJ2-6; D unclear. V gave up 0 bases and J gave up 0 bases, with 6 bases separating them. CDR3 length: 16 amino acids. CDR1 is LGHNA and CDR2 is YSLEER in the germline V gene. As DNA, the CDR3 is TGCGCCAGCAGCCAAGATTGGGACTCTGGGGCCAACGTCCTGACTTTC. Translating it yields CASSQDWDSGANVLTF.

The chain is built from TRBV24-1 and TRBJ2-7, with D possibly being TRBD1 (5 bases). This CDR3 comprises 14 residues. The V gene lost 4 bases and the J gene lost 2 bases, with 11 bases spanning the gap. Germline CDR1 KGHDR, CDR2 SFDVKD. CDR3 amino acids: CATSEPTATYEQYF. The DNA of the CDR3 is TGTGCCACCAGTGAGCCGACAGCAACCTACGAGCAGTACTTC.

The DNA of the CDR3 is TGTGCCTGGAGTGTACCAGCGGTAACCTACGAGCAGTACTTC. Translated, it gives CAWSVPAVTYEQYF. The V call is TRBV30, the J call TRBJ2-7; maybe TRBD2 (5 bases). Germline V lookup: CDR1 GTSNPN, CDR2 SVGIG (reference sequence). There are 14 residues in the CDR3. With 0 bases removed from V and 2 bases from J, the gap between germline ends came to 11 bases.

The genes are TRBV7-9 and TRBJ1-5; the D is unclear. Trimming left V 2 bases short and J 7 bases short, with 9 bases between. This CDR3 has 13 amino acids. CDR1 SEHNR and CDR2 FQNEAQ come from the germline V gene (reference sequence). The CDR3 nucleotides are TGTGCCAGCAGCTTAACTGCAGACCAGCCCCAGCATTTT. Its protein is CASSLTADQPQHF.

V usage is TRBV19 and J usage is TRBJ1-5; D not resolved. Per germline, CDR1 LNHDA and CDR2 SQIVND (reference sequence). Trimming stripped 1 base from V and 1 base from J, with 8 bases between. The CDR3 runs 15 residues. CDR3 residues: CASSIGWISNQPQHF. CDR3 in DNA: TGTGCCAGTAGTATAGGTTGGATCAGCAATCAGCCCCAGCATTTT.